The clone carrying this TCR beta chain was detected a few times. Its matching antigen is unknown. The record originates from a study of cytomegalovirus exposure and HLA in healthy donors. At the level of the study: Findings of an earlier analysis included around 100 million unique TCR beta sequences from roughly 190 million T cells. Notes on the study in general: Exclusion as indistinguishable affected some V segments, including TRBV6-2 and TRBV6-3. Productive status was seen about 90% or about 30% of the time for most TCR beta V segments in an earlier analysis.

CDR1 is SGHRS, CDR2 YFSETQ, per germline. The CDR3 has 15 amino acids. V was shortened by 0 bases and J by 0 bases, with 7 bases between the two germline ends. Primers included in the PCR were 60 Vbeta and 13 Jbeta primers. The repertoire was sequenced with immunoSEQ multiplex PCR; TCRdb's copy has only in-frame clones and lacks some. The sample has approximately 160,000 clones, 77% seen once. The genes are TRBV5-1 and TRBJ1-3, with D hard to call. The sample consisted of PBMCs. The clonotype originates from a woman in her twenties or thirties in good health and CMV-seronegative. The CDR3 here is CASSLGRLSGNTIYF. Here the CDR3 DNA reads TGCGCCAGCAGCTTGGGGAGACTCTCTGGAAACACCATATATTTT.